This paragraph covers one T cell receptor beta chain sequence. Its antigen specificity is not known. Qualities for individual bases were not recorded, and no much larger clone is one base off. In light of the paper, this sample's time point label describes: roughly 25 months on ibrutinib. For TCR beta library preparation, approximately 1.8 micrograms of genomic DNA was extracted from cryopreserved PBMCs. High-throughput TCR beta sequencing was performed on longitudinal blood samples from CLL patients receiving ibrutinib monotherapy. The patients took part in an open-label, single-center phase 2 trial of ibrutinib monotherapy. This record comes from a study of cytotoxic CD8 clonotypes in ibrutinib-treated CLL (dated by TCRdb to about 2021). Study-wide context: In this cohort, around 14 patients were treatment-naive and 11 to 12 were relapsed/refractory, while roughly 17 had unmutated IGHV. Responses were partial in approximately 24 patients and complete in 2; after median 68 months follow-up, roughly 14 stayed in remission and 12 progressed. Response samples were taken after a median of roughly eleven months on treatment, ranging from about 6 to 40 months. An average of about 250,000 productive templates and 80,000 to 95,000 productive rearrangements was obtained per sample. Longitudinal samples were obtainable from about 30% of the 86 participants in the trial. Cryopreserved peripheral blood mononuclear cells were obtained prior to treatment, at the time of response, and at either disease progression or sustained remission. Every remission and progressive disease sample was obtained while ibrutinib was still being received by the patients.

The study at large found these results: Public clonotypes were rare and either shrank or stayed stable during treatment, and the rise in clonality at ibrutinib response reflected expansion of private clonotypes. At ibrutinib response clonality went up, during sustained remission it held steady, and at progression it dropped back toward baseline. Baseline clonality exceeded that of age-matched healthy donors and correlated strongly with circulating CD8+ T-cell counts. Sampling times were not matched between sustained-remission and progressing patients, and lymph node repertoires were not studied.

Each clonotype received, on average, around 9.6x coverage in deep resolution sequencing performed on a MiSeq, where the target depth lay between 1 in 1 million and 1 in 200,000 T cells. The immunoSEQ hsTCRB Kit was used to generate the TCR beta libraries. In the authors' own workflow: ImmunoSEQ Data Assistant and ImmunoSEQ Analyzer were used for data analysis, and V, D and J genes were assigned according to IMGT definitions. Clonality, with values ranging from 0 to 1, was calculated as one minus the normalized Shannon entropy of productive rearrangement frequencies. Only overrepresented clonotypes making up at least 0.05% of the repertoire of each patient were included in the public clonotype analysis. Roughly 12 age-matched healthy donor repertoires from immuneACCESS were used as controls for clonality. The table comes from immuneACCESS by way of TCRdb, which keeps in-frame sequences with V and J called. Part of the clones is missing from these tables; in studies checked, under half for an unresolved V gene and the rest for unknown reasons. D and trimming were read from the DNA, whereas the V and J calls and clone size are those reported in that table. The sample records about 27,000 clones, 85% of which are singletons. 7.5% to 9.5% of the sample is taken by the ten largest.

The TCR sequence derives from a human donor with chronic lymphocytic leukemia. This sample comprised PBMCs, obtained after 24 months of ibrutinib treatment.

The nucleotide sequence is TGTGCCAGCATCGGGCAGGGGTCCTACAATGAGCAGTTCTTC. This gives the protein CASIGQGSYNEQFF. The rearrangement combines TRBV2 with TRBJ2-1; TRBD1 might be the D gene, on 6 matching bases. The CDR3 runs 14 residues from the cysteine to the phenylalanine. The kept DNA is CDR3 alone, 42 bases in frame from the first base. The junction carries 11 bases between V and J, which are trimmed by 7 bases and 1 base respectively. CDR1 SNHLY and CDR2 FYNNEI were looked up in the germline V gene.